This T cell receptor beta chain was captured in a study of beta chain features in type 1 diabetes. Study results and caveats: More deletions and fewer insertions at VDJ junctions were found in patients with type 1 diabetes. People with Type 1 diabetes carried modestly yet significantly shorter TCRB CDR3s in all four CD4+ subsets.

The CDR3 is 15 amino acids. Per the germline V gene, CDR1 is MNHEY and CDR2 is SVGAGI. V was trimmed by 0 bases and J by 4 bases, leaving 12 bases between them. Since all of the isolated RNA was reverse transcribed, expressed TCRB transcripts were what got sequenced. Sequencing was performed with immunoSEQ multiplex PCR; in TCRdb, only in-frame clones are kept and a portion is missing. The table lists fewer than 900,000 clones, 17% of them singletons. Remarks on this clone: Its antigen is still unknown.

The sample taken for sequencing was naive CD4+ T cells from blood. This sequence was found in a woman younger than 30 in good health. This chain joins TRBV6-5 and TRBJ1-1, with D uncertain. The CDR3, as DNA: TGTGCCAGCAGTTACTCTACGGGAATGGGCACTGAAGCTTTCTTT. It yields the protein CASSYSTGMGTEAFF.